The 25 T cell receptor beta chains given below trace back to one sample, sequenced in a study of blood T cell repertoires in COVID-19. The protocol was immunoSEQ multiplex PCR, while the TCRdb copy is restricted to in-frame clones and leaves out a portion. Found here are 80,000 to 95,000 clones, approximately 81% of them singletons; the top ten hold more than 30%. The sample was peripheral blood. All receptors come from a man of 80 years or more with acute or convalescent COVID-19.

The chain links TRBV2 to TRBJ2-2; TRBD2 matches at 10 bases. The CDR3 is 13 residues long. Germline-derived CDR1 and CDR2 are SNHLY and FYNNEI. V lost 7 bases to trimming and J lost 7 bases; unmatched junction nucleotides: 3. The CDR3 nucleotides read TGTGCCAGCAAAGCGGGAGGGGTCGGGGAGCTGTTTTTT. Protein: CASKAGGVGELFF.

The genes are TRBV9 and TRBJ1-3; D gene ambiguous. Germline CDR1 and CDR2: SGDLS and YYNGEE. The V end lost 0 bases, the J end lost 2 bases, and 6 bases lay between the germline ends. CDR3 size: 14 residues. CDR3 sequence: CASSVGSTGNTIYF. CDR3 nucleotide sequence: TGTGCCAGCAGCGTAGGATCTACTGGAAACACCATATATTTT. The whole variable domain, remainder taken from reference TRBV9 and TRBJ1-3, is DSGVTQTPKHLITATGQRVTLRCSPRSGDLSVYWYQQSLDQGLQFLIQYYNGEERAKGNILERFSAQQFPDLHSELNLSSLELGDSALYFCASSVGSTGNTIYFGEGSWLTVV.

The table lists this clone with a count of one. This sequence joins TRBV10-3 and TRBJ2-3, with 7 bases that match TRBD2. CDR1 and CDR2 (germline): ENHRY, SYGVKD. J gave up 3 bases and V 10 bases, and 10 bases lay outside the gene matches. The CDR3 runs 14 residues. CDR3 nucleotides: TGTGCCACCACCGGGACGGGAGGTACAGATACGCAGTATTTT. It encodes CATTGTGGTDTQYF.

The chain employs TRBV9 and TRBJ1-6; the D gene is possibly TRBD1 (6 bases). The CDR3 covers 14 residues. Germline-derived CDR1 and CDR2 are SGDLS and YYNGEE. V lost 3 bases to trimming and J lost 6 bases, with 10 bases between them. CDR3 in DNA: TGTGCCAGCAGCGGGGGGGGCCCTAATTCACCCCTCCACTTT. This translates into CASSGGGPNSPLHF.

The V and J genes are TRBV27 and TRBJ2-5, with 10 bases matching TRBD1. Germline CDR1 is MNHEY and CDR2 is SMNVEV (reference sequence). The ends lost 6 bases at V and 5 bases at J; junction bases unmatched: 9. The CDR3 contains 15 residues. The CDR3 nucleotides read TGTGCCAGCAGGCCACTGACAGGGGGCCGGGAGACCCAGTACTTC. It yields the protein CASRPLTGGRETQYF.

The chain is built from TRBV7-2 and TRBJ2-1; 8 bases fit TRBD2. The V gene end was trimmed by 1 base and the J gene end by 4 bases; junction bases not matched to a gene: 6. The CDR3 is 16 amino acids. Germline CDR1 SGHTA, CDR2 FQGNSA. The CDR3 spells CASSLVELAAYNEQFF. As DNA, the CDR3 is TGTGCCAGCAGCTTAGTTGAACTAGCGGCGTACAATGAGCAGTTCTTC.

This clone has only a few counts. The V and J genes are TRBV6-1 and TRBJ2-3; no reliable D call. The germline gives CDR1 MNHNS, CDR2 SASEGT. Trimming shortened V by 2 bases and J by 0 bases, and 9 bases separated the two germline ends. The length of the CDR3 is 15 residues. In DNA form, the CDR3 reads TGTGCCAGCAGTGAAATTGAGATTAGCACAGATACGCAGTATTTT. Translating gives CASSEIEISTDTQYF.

This rearrangement joins TRBV20-1 to TRBJ1-5; D is unclear. The CDR3 sequence is 11 residues long. The ends were cut back, 6 bases at V and 3 bases at J, with 6 bases in the middle. The V gene's germline CDR1 is DFQATT and CDR2 SNEGSKA (reference sequence). The CDR3 coding sequence is TGCAGTGCGACTCCCAATCAGCCCCAGCATTTT. It yields the protein CSATPNQPQHF.

The chain joins TRBV5-1 to TRBJ2-6; a weak D match, TRBD1 (5 bases). This CDR3 is built from 16 residues. Germline V gives CDR1 SGHRS, CDR2 YFSETQ. V was pared by 7 bases and J by 2 bases, with 16 bases between. CDR3 in amino acids: CASFSQGYPGANVLTF. For the CDR3, the DNA is TGCGCCAGCTTCTCTCAGGGCTACCCTGGGGCCAACGTCCTGACTTTC. Together with reference TRBV5-1 and TRBJ2-6, the CDR3 gives the full variable domain: KAGVTQTPRYLIKTRGQQVTLSCSPISGHRSVSWYQQTPGQGLQFLFEYFSETQRNKGNFPGRFSGRQFSNSRSEMNVSTLELGDSALYLCASFSQGYPGANVLTFGAGSRLTVL.

This rearrangement joins TRBV5-1 to TRBJ2-6; D is possibly TRBD1 (6 bases). Trimming cost V 0 bases and J 2 bases, with 15 bases left between them. Looked up from germline, CDR1 is SGHRS and CDR2 is YFSETQ. The CDR3 loop spans 18 amino acids. DNA for the CDR3: TGCGCCAGCAGCTTGGCGGGACAAGGAGCAGCTGGGGCCAACGTCCTGACTTTC. Translated, it gives CASSLAGQGAAGANVLTF.

The chain recombines TRBV6-5 with TRBJ1-2; 8 positions agree with TRBD1. Germline V CDR1 and CDR2: MNHEY, SVGAGI. The length of the CDR3 is 14 residues. V lost 5 bases to trimming and J lost 7 bases; unmatched junction nucleotides: 9. CDR3 amino acids: CASSTRQGRGGYTF. DNA of the CDR3: TGTGCCAGCAGTACCCGACAGGGGCGAGGTGGCTACACCTTC.

The chain combines TRBV24-1 with TRBJ2-2; 8 bases align to TRBD1. V lost 3 bases, J lost 1 base, and 3 bases stayed unmatched. Germline CDR1 KGHDR, CDR2 SFDVKD. The CDR3 has 16 residues. CDR3 sequence: CATSDRGTGNTGELFF. CDR3 in DNA: TGTGCCACCAGTGATCGTGGGACAGGGAACACCGGGGAGCTGTTTTTT.

The chain has TRBV27 and TRBJ1-3; 11 bases map to TRBD1. Germline values: CDR1 MNHEY, CDR2 SMNVEV (reference sequence). V lost 5 bases and J lost 1; bases outside the gene matches: 16. The CDR3 is 20 amino acids. In DNA, the CDR3 is TGTGCCAGCAGTCATCGACCCGGGACAGGGGGTTTTGTATCTGGAAACACCATATATTTT. This sequence encodes CASSHRPGTGGFVSGNTIYF.

This sequence joins TRBV28 and TRBJ2-1; 7 positions match TRBD2. CDR1 is MDHEN and CDR2 is SYDVKM in the germline V gene. The CDR3 consists of 14 residues. The ends lost 7 bases at V and 4 bases at J; junction bases unmatched: 7. This chain's CDR3 is CASIQPGGYNEQFF. The CDR3 DNA is TGTGCCAGCATCCAGCCCGGGGGGTACAATGAGCAGTTCTTC.

V is TRBV30 and J is TRBJ2-7; TRBD2 is a possible D gene (6 bases). This CDR3 is built from 14 residues. Trimming took off 3 bases at V and 0 bases at J, with 12 bases between the two ends. Per the germline V gene, CDR1 is GTSNPN and CDR2 is SVGIG (reference sequence). The CDR3 loop is CAWRYPGGSYEQYF. CDR3 DNA: TGTGCCTGGAGGTATCCCGGGGGCTCCTACGAGCAGTACTTC.

The V call is TRBV7-3, the J call TRBJ2-6; D is undetermined. The germline CDR1 and CDR2 sequences are SGHTA and FQGTGA. Trimming took off 2 bases at V and 2 bases at J, with 7 bases between the two ends. The CDR3 sequence is 15 residues long. The CDR3 is CASSLLAPGANVLTF. As DNA, the CDR3 is TGTGCCAGCAGCTTATTAGCCCCTGGGGCCAACGTCCTGACTTTC.

The CDR3 protein is CASSLGTGVANTEAFF. CDR3 bases: TGCGCCAGCAGCCTGGGGACAGGGGTTGCGAACACTGAAGCTTTCTTT. J is TRBJ1-1 and V is TRBV5-1, with 10 bases fitting TRBD1. Germline V CDR1 and CDR2: SGHRS, YFSETQ. CDR3 length: 16 residues. Trimming at V came to 4 bases and at J to 1 base, leaving 7 bases not matched to a gene.

The CDR3 sequence is CASSRDSQETQYF. The CDR3 DNA is TGTGCCAGCAGTCGGGACAGCCAAGAGACCCAGTACTTC. The chain couples TRBV11-1 to TRBJ2-5; 7 positions agree with TRBD1. This CDR3 is 13 amino acids long. Germline CDR1 SGHAT, CDR2 FQDESV (reference sequence). The trim removed 6 bases at V and 1 base at J, leaving 2 bases unmatched.

The DNA of the CDR3 is TGTGCCAGCAGCCCGGCGGGGGGTAGCGGAATAGCGGGAGGGTCCTACGAGCAGTACTTC. This codes for CASSPAGGSGIAGGSYEQYF. This sequence joins TRBV11-3 and TRBJ2-7, with 11 bases lining up with TRBD2. CDR1 SGHNT and CDR2 YENEEA come from the germline V gene. Unmatched junction bases numbered 19, after V lost 5 bases and J lost 1 base. This CDR3 has 20 amino acids.

The rearrangement uses TRBV28 and TRBJ2-7, with TRBD1 matching over 7 bases. The CDR3 loop spans 15 amino acids. With 5 bases clipped from V and 4 bases from J, the junction kept 11 bases outside the gene matches. Germline V gene lookup returns CDR1 MDHEN and CDR2 SYDVKM. The CDR3 here is CASSIKQGSVYEQYF. The CDR3 bases are TGTGCCAGCAGTATCAAACAGGGGTCTGTGTACGAGCAGTACTTC.

The chain has TRBV18 and TRBJ2-5, with a weak D call TRBD2 (5 bases). This CDR3 has 15 residues. CDR1 and CDR2 from the germline V gene are KGHSH and LQKENI. V lost 3 bases and J 0 bases, leaving 11 bases between the germline ends. DNA of the CDR3: TGTGCCAGCTCACCGGAAGCGGCGAACCAAGAGACCCAGTACTTC. Encoded protein: CASSPEAANQETQYF.

The chain has TRBV15 and TRBJ1-2, with D maybe TRBD1 (6 bases). Germline V gene sequence: CDR1 LNHNV, CDR2 YYDKDF (reference sequence). This CDR3 has 14 amino acids. Between the trimmed V and J ends, which lost 4 bases and 8 bases, there was a span of 17 bases. The CDR3 sequence is CATSISGAPGGYTF. The CDR3 DNA sequence: TGTGCCACCAGCATATCAGGGGCACCGGGAGGCTACACCTTC.

V gene TRBV23-1 combines with J gene TRBJ2-5, with D hard to call. TRBV23-1 is treated as an ORF (open reading frame) with a function not yet certain. V lost 0 bases and J 1 base, leaving 9 bases between the germline ends. This CDR3 region has 15 residues. DNA of the CDR3: TGCGCCAGCAGTCAATCCGGCCGGGTCCAAGAGACCCAGTACTTC. This encodes CASSQSGRVQETQYF.

This chain links TRBV4-1 with TRBJ2-3; TRBD2 agrees at 9 bases. The germline V gene encodes CDR1 MGHRA and CDR2 YSYEKL. The CDR3 length is 16 residues. Trimming at V came to 0 bases and at J to 4 bases, leaving 5 bases not matched to a gene. CDR3 bases: TGCGCCAGCAGCCAAGAAGTAGCGGGAGTAGCAGATACGCAGTATTTT. Protein: CASSQEVAGVADTQYF.

J is TRBJ2-3 and V is TRBV29-1; TRBD1 matches at 8 bases. The germline V gene has CDR1 SQVTM and CDR2 ANQGSEA. This CDR3 is built from 12 residues. Trimming took 7 bases from V and 6 from J; bases not matched to a gene: 6. Written as DNA, the CDR3 is TGCAGCGCAACAGGGGGTATCGATACGCAGTATTTT. Amino acids: CSATGGIDTQYF.